One sample yielded the 2 T cell receptor beta chains listed below, sequenced in a study of blood T cells in healthy people across ages (dated by TCRdb to the mid-2010s). Libraries were built with 5' RACE. The sequencing machine was an Illumina HiSeq 2500. The second PCR ran for roughly 7 to 12 cycles and used a J-beta primer mix along with a sample-barcoded 5' primer. Using fastp at Q25 and MiXCR, TCRdb reprocessed the public reads and kept productive beta chains. Every CDR3 protein is listed once, alongside the most common genes and DNA of its rows. Across this sample there are fewer than 1,000,000 distinct CDR3 sequences, with about half seen only once. The biggest ten clones account for around a sixth of the sample. The specimen was blood. Receptors originate from a man older than 75 in good health.

This clonotype was counted at least ten times. The chain couples TRBV28 to TRBJ1-1; TRBD1 might be the D (5 bases). Germline CDR1 MDHEN, CDR2 SYDVKM. The CDR3 is made up of 12 amino acids. V was pared by 2 bases and J by 5 bases, with 6 bases between. The CDR3 DNA is TGTGCCAGCAGTTTAAGGGGAACTGAAGCTTTCTTT. It codes for CASSLRGTEAFF.

CDR3 amino acids: CASSLFGGNQPQHF. The CDR3 nucleotides are TGTGCCAGCAGCTTGTTCGGGGGGAATCAGCCCCAGCATTTT. This chain joins TRBV7-8 and TRBJ1-5, with D possibly being TRBD1 (5 bases). The germline gives CDR1 SGHVS, CDR2 FQNEAQ. The V end lost 3 bases, the J end lost 4 bases, and 10 bases lay between the germline ends. This CDR3 comprises 14 residues.